Listed here are 22 T cell receptor beta chains from one sample, sequenced in a study of type 1 regulatory T cells. TCRdb fed the reads into MiXCR, producing one record per CDR3 protein. The table includes about 62,000 distinct CDR3 sequences, 62% detected once. Their target antigens are unknown. The material sequenced was cultured non-Tr1 T cells, either the whole culture or a sorted T cell fraction (not recorded which). These receptors were taken from a human donor in good health.

Details on this clonotype: A much more abundant neighbour one base away suggests this may be a read error. This chain connects TRBV29-1 to TRBJ2-2, with D perhaps assigned TRBD1 or TRBD2 (5 bases each). The germline V and J ends were trimmed by 4 bases and 6 bases, with 12 bases remaining between them. The CDR3 consists of 13 residues. Germline V gene data show CDR1 as SQVTM and CDR2 as ANQGSEA. The CDR3 region is CSVACGGSGELFF. CDR3 sequence (DNA): TGCAGCGTTGCCTGTGGGGGATCCGGGGAGCTGTTTTTT.

The J gene is TRBJ1-2, the V gene TRBV20-1, with D maybe TRBD1 (6 bases). V lost 2 bases, J lost 7 bases, and 14 bases lay in between. This CDR3 comprises 13 residues. The germline V gene encodes CDR1 DFQATT and CDR2 SNEGSKA (reference sequence). The CDR3 sequence is CSARSGQGRGYTF. In DNA, the CDR3 is TGCAGTGCTAGATCGGGGCAGGGGCGTGGCTACACCTTC.

This clonotype was detected only a few times. V usage is TRBV5-1 and J usage is TRBJ2-3, with D tentatively TRBD1 (5 bases). Germline V lookup: CDR1 SGHRS, CDR2 YFSETQ. V lost 1 base, J lost 1 base, and 10 bases lay in between. This CDR3 has 15 residues. CDR3 residues: CASSLRQMGTDTQYF. In nucleotides, the CDR3 is TGCGCCAGCAGCTTGAGACAGATGGGCACAGATACGCAGTATTTT. Filled out from reference TRBV5-1 and TRBJ2-3, the complete variable domain reads KAGVTQTPRYLIKTRGQQVTLSCSPISGHRSVSWYQQTPGQGLQFLFEYFSETQRNKGNFPGRFSGRQFSNSRSEMNVSTLELGDSALYLCASSLRQMGTDTQYFGPGTRLTVL.

The CDR3 spells CSVEDRQYQETQYF. The CDR3 DNA reads as TGCAGCGTTGAAGATCGACAGTACCAAGAGACCCAGTACTTC. This rearrangement joins TRBV29-1 to TRBJ2-5; D is perhaps TRBD1 (5 bases). Germline V gene lookup returns CDR1 SQVTM and CDR2 ANQGSEA. Trimming removed 0 bases from V and 0 bases from J, with 8 bases in between. This CDR3 has 14 residues. Drawing the rest from reference TRBV29-1 and TRBJ2-5, the complete variable domain is SAVISQKPSRDICQRGTSLTIQCQVDSQVTMMFWYRQQPGQSLTLIATANQGSEATYESGFVIDKFPISRPNLTFSTLTVSNMSPEDSSIYLCSVEDRQYQETQYFGPGTRLLVL.

The chain combines TRBV5-1 with TRBJ2-6; D unresolved. The CDR3 sequence is 15 residues long. V was pared by 0 bases and J by 3 bases, with 7 bases between. Per the germline V gene, CDR1 is SGHRS and CDR2 is YFSETQ. The CDR3 DNA follows: TGCGCCAGCAGCTTGGATGGGGTTGGGGCCAACGTCCTGACTTTC. Its translation is CASSLDGVGANVLTF. Full variable domain (remainder filled in from reference TRBV5-1 and TRBJ2-6): KAGVTQTPRYLIKTRGQQVTLSCSPISGHRSVSWYQQTPGQGLQFLFEYFSETQRNKGNFPGRFSGRQFSNSRSEMNVSTLELGDSALYLCASSLDGVGANVLTFGAGSRLTVL.

The V gene is TRBV28, the J gene TRBJ1-1; 8 positions agree with TRBD1. The ends lost 3 bases at V and 6 bases at J; junction bases unmatched: 18. Germline V gene lookup returns CDR1 MDHEN and CDR2 SYDVKM. CDR3 size: 18 residues. In nucleotides, the CDR3 is TGTGCCAGCAGTTTTGCGGTCGGGGGACGACAGGGGTTTTCTGAAGCTTTCTTT. Its translation is CASSFAVGGRQGFSEAFF.

The chain combines TRBV7-9 with TRBJ2-1; D may be TRBD2 (5 bases). This CDR3 has 15 amino acids. Trimming pared 3 bases from V and 12 bases from J, leaving 21 bases between. Germline CDR1 and CDR2: SEHNR and FQNEAQ (reference sequence). The CDR3 loop is CASSLWPRTTGVQFF. In nucleotides, the CDR3 is TGTGCCAGCAGCTTGTGGCCCAGGACCACCGGGGTGCAGTTCTTC. Full variable domain (rest looked up from reference TRBV7-9 and TRBJ2-1): DTGVSQNPRHKITKRGQNVTFRCDPISEHNRLYWYRQTLGQGPEFLTYFQNEAQLEKSRLLSDRFSAERPKGSFSTLEIQRTEQGDSAMYLCASSLWPRTTGVQFFGPGTRLTVL.

A note on this clonotype: Sequence at one end of the junction differs from germline and may be a read error. The chain links TRBV2 to TRBJ1-1; the match to TRBD1 covers 7 bases. CDR3 length: 11 residues. The germline V gene has CDR1 SNHLY and CDR2 FYNNEI. DNA for the CDR3: TGTGCCAGCAGTAGACAGGGCCTGGGGGTATTT. Amino acids: CASSRQGLGVF.

The table lists this clonotype with a few counts. This sequence joins TRBV7-8 and TRBJ2-5; D gene uncertain. The CDR3 has 14 amino acids. CDR1 and CDR2 (germline): SGHVS, FQNEAQ. V was trimmed by 5 bases and J by 6 bases, leaving 16 bases between them. This CDR3 is CASSPGTRIKTQYF. The CDR3 coding sequence is TGTGCCAGCAGCCCCGGAACGAGGATAAAGACCCAGTACTTC.

The chain joins TRBV20-1 to TRBJ2-7, with 9 bases that match TRBD1. Germline trimming cut 0 bases from V and 5 bases from J; bases unmatched to any gene: 11. Germline V CDR1 and CDR2: DFQATT, SNEGSKA (reference sequence). The length of the CDR3 is 16 residues. CDR3 DNA sequence: TGCAGTGCTAGAGAGGGGGCAGGGACAGGGCAACACGAGCAGTACTTC. Amino acid sequence: CSAREGAGTGQHEQYF.

The V call is TRBV18, the J call TRBJ1-1, with 7 bases aligning to TRBD1. After removal of 9 bases from V and 1 base from J, the junction contained 5 bases not matched to a gene. CDR3 size: 13 residues. Germline V gives CDR1 KGHSH, CDR2 LQKENI. CDR3 region: CASTTGWNTEAFF. Written as DNA, the CDR3 is TGTGCCAGTACGACAGGGTGGAACACTGAAGCTTTCTTT.

A single count supports this clonotype. This chain connects TRBV4-1 to TRBJ2-3; perhaps TRBD2 as D (6 bases). Trimming pared 0 bases from V and 6 bases from J, leaving 13 bases between. The CDR3 loop spans 15 amino acids. Germline-derived CDR1 and CDR2 are MGHRA and YSYEKL. CDR3 coding DNA: TGCGCCAGCAGCCAAGATCGGGGGTTTCGCGATACGCAGTATTTT. Encoded protein: CASSQDRGFRDTQYF.

The chain couples TRBV11-3 to TRBJ1-4, with TRBD1 matching 7 bases. This CDR3 has 20 residues. After removal of 1 base from V and 0 bases from J, the junction contained 14 bases not matched to a gene. Germline CDR1 and CDR2: SGHNT and YENEEA. The CDR3 DNA reads as TGTGCCAGCAGCTTAGCTCCGAGACAGGGAACCTCCACAACTAATGAAAAACTGTTTTTT. The encoded protein is CASSLAPRQGTSTTNEKLFF.

This chain links TRBV2 with TRBJ2-2; 14 nucleotides agree with TRBD2. Trimming removed 8 bases from V and 4 bases from J; junction bases left unmatched: 12. The CDR3 covers 18 residues. Germline assignment: CDR1 SNHLY and CDR2 FYNNEI. CDR3 loop: CASHPGTSGRGGTGELFF. The DNA for the CDR3 is TGTGCCAGCCATCCAGGGACTAGCGGGAGAGGGGGCACCGGGGAGCTGTTTTTT.

The V and J genes are TRBV12-3 or TRBV12-4 and TRBJ2-7; the D gene could be TRBD1 or TRBD2 (5 bases each). The CDR3 extends over 14 amino acids. Trimming removed 6 bases at V and 3 bases at J, with 15 bases between. CDR3 in amino acids: CASSWGPNNYEQYF. The CDR3 nucleotides are TGTGCCAGCAGCTGGGGACCGAATAACTACGAGCAGTACTTC.

This chain uses TRBV5-1 with TRBJ2-3; the D is unclear. Trimming took 1 base from V and 4 from J, leaving 4 bases between them. Germline V lookup: CDR1 SGHRS, CDR2 YFSETQ. The CDR3 runs to 12 residues. The CDR3 nucleotides are TGCGCCAGCAGCTTGCCCGCAGATACGCAGTATTTT. This gives the protein CASSLPADTQYF.

The CDR3 coding sequence is TGTGCCAGCAGTCAGGGACATTTGAGCAACACCTTC. It encodes CASSQGHLSNTF. The chain employs TRBV12-3 or TRBV12-4 and TRBJ1-2; a weak D match, TRBD1 (6 bases). V dropped 5 bases and J dropped 12 bases, with 16 bases sitting between them. The CDR3 contains 12 residues.

The chain is built from TRBV28 and TRBJ1-2; D is unclear. The CDR3 consists of 16 residues. V was pared by 3 bases and J by 4 bases, with 18 bases between. Germline V gene data show CDR1 as MDHEN and CDR2 as SYDVKM. This chain's CDR3 is CASSFSTGRFGYGYTF. The CDR3 bases are TGTGCCAGCAGTTTCTCAACGGGCCGCTTTGGCTATGGCTACACCTTC.

V gene TRBV15 combines with J gene TRBJ1-5; D not resolved. The CDR3 consists of 13 residues. The germline CDR1 and CDR2 sequences are LNHNV and YYDKDF (reference sequence). V was pared by 1 base and J by 13 bases, with 14 bases between. CDR3 coding DNA: TGTGCCACCAGCAGAGGTGACCAGGTCCTTCAGCATTTT. Its protein is CATSRGDQVLQHF.

This chain links TRBV25-1 with TRBJ2-1, with no clear D. Germline values: CDR1 MGHDK, CDR2 SYGVNS. This CDR3 is 12 amino acids long. The V gene lost 0 bases and the J gene lost 5 bases, with 2 bases spanning the gap. CDR3 DNA sequence: TGTGCCAGCAGTGAATATGACAATGAGCAGTTCTTC. Translating gives CASSEYDNEQFF. The whole variable domain, remainder taken from reference TRBV25-1 and TRBJ2-1, is EADIYQTPRYLVIGTGKKITLECSQTMGHDKMYWYQQDPGMELHLIHYSYGVNSTEKGDLSSESTVSRIRTEHFPLTLESARPSHTSQYLCASSEYDNEQFFGPGTRLTVL.

The table lists this clonotype with a few counts. The chain couples TRBV12-3 or TRBV12-4 to TRBJ2-3, with 12 bases matching TRBD2. Trimming took 7 bases from V and 3 from J; bases not matched to a gene: 8. The CDR3 covers 16 residues. In DNA, the CDR3 is TGTGCCAGCACCAACGGACTAGCGGGAAAGACAGATACGCAGTATTTT. Its protein product is CASTNGLAGKTDTQYF.

The chain is built from TRBV2 and TRBJ2-2, with D tentatively TRBD1 (6 bases). V gave up 6 bases and J gave up 9 bases, with 11 bases separating them. CDR3 length: 12 residues. CDR1 is SNHLY, CDR2 FYNNEI, per germline. As DNA, the CDR3 is TGTGCCAGCAGGGGGGACATCCGGGAGCTGTTTTTT. Encoded protein: CASRGDIRELFF.